This entry lists 3 T cell receptor beta chains sequenced from one sample in a study of shared clonotypes between healthy human individuals. CD8 cells classed as naive were CD45RO-negative and positively selected for CCR7, excluding terminally differentiated effector memory CD45RA+ cells. Repertoires were generated with immunoSEQ multiplex PCR, while TCRdb's copy carries only in-frame clones and drops some. The profile shows around 640,000 clones, approximately 96% of them singletons. Sequencing was performed on naive CD8+ T cells sorted from blood. These receptors all come from a woman aged 30 to 39 in good health.

The V and J genes are TRBV9 and TRBJ1-2; D may be TRBD1 (6 bases). The CDR3 is 15 residues long. V was shortened by 0 bases and J by 4 bases, with 13 bases between the two germline ends. Per the germline V gene, CDR1 is SGDLS and CDR2 is YYNGEE. The CDR3 here is CASSVGGGAGYGYTF. CDR3 bases: TGTGCCAGCAGCGTAGGGGGGGGCGCTGGCTATGGCTACACCTTC. Looking up the rest from reference TRBV9 and TRBJ1-2 gives the full variable domain: DSGVTQTPKHLITATGQRVTLRCSPRSGDLSVYWYQQSLDQGLQFLIQYYNGEERAKGNILERFSAQQFPDLHSELNLSSLELGDSALYFCASSVGGGAGYGYTFGSGTRLTVV.

This clone was picked up a small number of times. The chain is built from TRBV4-2 and TRBJ2-7, with no clear D. The germline gives CDR1 LGHNA, CDR2 YNFKEQ. The CDR3 sequence is 14 residues long. V was shortened by 0 bases and J by 0 bases, with 6 bases between the two germline ends. The DNA of the CDR3 is TGTGCCAGCAGCCAAGATGTACCCTCCTACGAGCAGTACTTC. This sequence encodes CASSQDVPSYEQYF.

The chain combines TRBV5-1 with TRBJ2-3; tentative D call: TRBD2 (5 bases). The CDR3 length is 13 residues. V dropped 4 bases and J dropped 5 bases, with 11 bases sitting between them. Germline V gene data show CDR1 as SGHRS and CDR2 as YFSETQ. DNA of the CDR3: TGCGCCAGCAGCCCCGGGAATGGAGATACGCAGTATTTT. Encoded protein: CASSPGNGDTQYF.